The subject of this entry is one T cell receptor (beta chain). An end of the junction differs from the germline gene, which may be a read error. This entry is derived from a study of prognosis after radiotherapy for stage I lung cancer. The wider study: Alongside stereotactic body radiotherapy, concurrent therapy was given to no patient.

Two-round multiplex PCR on genomic DNA was the method by which TCR beta CDR3 was amplified. First-round PCR amplification was performed with primers specific to each TRBV and TRBJ gene. MiXCR, applied by TCRdb to the multiplex PCR reads, yields one record per CDR3 protein. The data hold 11,000 to 15,000 distinct CDR3 sequences, with 25% to 30% observed a single time. The TCR sequence derives from a donor at least 50 years old with non-small cell lung cancer. The specimen was PBMCs, collected before or after stereotactic body radiation therapy (not recorded which).

CDR3 sequence: CASSIASASYEKYF. In nucleotides, the CDR3 is TGTGCCAGTAGTATCGCCAGCGCGTCCTACGAGAAGTACTTC. The rearrangement links TRBV19 to TRBJ2-7; D ambiguous. CDR1 and CDR2 from the germline V gene are LNHDA and SQIVND (reference sequence). The CDR3 is 14 amino acids.